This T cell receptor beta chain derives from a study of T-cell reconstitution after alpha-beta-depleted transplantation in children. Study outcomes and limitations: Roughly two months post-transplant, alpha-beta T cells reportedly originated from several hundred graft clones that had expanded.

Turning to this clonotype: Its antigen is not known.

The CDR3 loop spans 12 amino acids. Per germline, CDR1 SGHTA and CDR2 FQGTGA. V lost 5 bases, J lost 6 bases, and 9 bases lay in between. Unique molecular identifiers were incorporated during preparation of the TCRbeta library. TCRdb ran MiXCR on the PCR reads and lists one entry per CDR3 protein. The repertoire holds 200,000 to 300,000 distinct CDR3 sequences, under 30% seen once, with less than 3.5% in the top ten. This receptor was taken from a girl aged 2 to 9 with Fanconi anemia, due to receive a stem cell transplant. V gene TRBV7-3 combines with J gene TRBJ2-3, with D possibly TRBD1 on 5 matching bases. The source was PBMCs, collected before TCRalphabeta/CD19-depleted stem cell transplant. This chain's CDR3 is CASSDRQDTQYF. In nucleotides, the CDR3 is TGTGCCAGCAGCGATCGACAGGATACGCAGTATTTT.